The 11 T cell receptor beta chains in this list originate from one sample, sequenced in a study of shared clonotypes between healthy human individuals. The protocol was immunoSEQ multiplex PCR, while the TCRdb copy is restricted to in-frame clones and leaves out a portion. The sample shows 2 million to 2.5 million clones, approximately 95% of them seen only once. The sample consisted of naive CD4+ T cells from PBMCs. The subset: CD45RA+ positively selected. These receptors were collected from a man younger than 35 in good health. Some clones in this sample may be carry-over from other donors' samples.

This clone was picked up a small number of times. Other DNA sequences in this specimen translate into the identical CDR3. The gene calls are TRBV28 and TRBJ1-4; no reliable D call. Trimming stripped 5 bases from V and 8 bases from J, with 9 bases between. The CDR3 is 12 residues long. Germline loops: CDR1 MDHEN, CDR2 SYDVKM. The CDR3 bases are TGTGCCAGCAGTCGAGGGAGGGAAAAACTGTTTTTT. Translation gives CASSRGREKLFF. Full variable domain (remainder filled in from reference TRBV28 and TRBJ1-4): DVKVTQSSRYLVKRTGEKVFLECVQDMDHENMFWYRQDPGLGLRLIYFSYDVKMKEKGDIPEGYSVSREKKERFSLILESASTNQTSMYLCASSRGREKLFFGSGTQLSVL.

The CDR3 is CASSFGTGNTIYF. The CDR3 region has the DNA TGTGCCAGCAGCTTTGGAACAGGAAACACCATATATTTT. The V and J genes are TRBV5-6 and TRBJ1-3; D ambiguous. The CDR3 spans 13 residues. V lost 2 bases and J 4 bases, leaving 7 bases between the germline ends. Germline lookup yields CDR1 SGHDT and CDR2 YYEEEE. The entire variable domain, with the rest obtained from reference TRBV5-6 and TRBJ1-3, is as follows: DAGVTQSPTHLIKTRGQQVTLRCSPKSGHDTVSWYQQALGQGPQFIFQYYEEEERQRGNFPDRFSGHQFPNYSSELNVNALLLGDSALYLCASSFGTGNTIYFGEGSWLTVV.

The rearrangement links TRBV7-9 to TRBJ1-5, with D hard to call. The V and J ends lost 5 bases and 3 bases respectively, with 17 bases between them. CDR3 size: 16 residues. Germline values: CDR1 SEHNR, CDR2 FQNEAQ (reference sequence). The chain's CDR3 is CASSPIAGSDNQPQHF. The DNA for the CDR3 is TGTGCCAGCAGCCCAATAGCTGGGTCAGACAATCAGCCCCAGCATTTT.

The chain has TRBV7-2 and TRBJ2-7; tentatively, D is TRBD1 (6 bases). Per germline, CDR1 SGHTA and CDR2 FQGNSA. The CDR3 runs to 16 residues. V lost 5 bases to trimming and J lost 0 bases, with 17 bases between them. The CDR3 DNA reads TGTGCCAGCAGCCCAATAGGGAGAGGGGGCTCCTACGAGCAGTACTTC. It yields the protein CASSPIGRGGSYEQYF.

J is TRBJ2-7 and V is TRBV7-4; D is possibly TRBD2 (7 bases). The CDR3 has 17 amino acids. Trimming took 8 bases from V and 0 from J, leaving 23 bases between them. CDR1 SGHVT and CDR2 SQSDAQ come from the germline V gene. The CDR3 loop reads CASGRAGVSRNSYEQYF. CDR3 coding DNA: TGTGCCAGCGGGAGGGCAGGGGTGAGCAGGAACTCCTACGAGCAGTACTTC.

In regard to this clone: Other DNA sequences in this sample translate to the same CDR3. The CDR3 nucleotides read TGTGCCAGCTCACCACCGCGGAGCACAGATACGCAGTATTTT. Protein: CASSPPRSTDTQYF. V and J are TRBV18 and TRBJ2-3; D uncertain. Germline V gives CDR1 KGHSH, CDR2 LQKENI. V was shortened by 0 bases and J by 0 bases, with 4 bases between the two germline ends. CDR3 length: 14 amino acids.

The chain recombines TRBV19 with TRBJ1-2; 12 positions agree with TRBD1. Trimming took 7 bases from V and 8 from J; bases not matched to a gene: 11. CDR3 length: 15 residues. The V gene's germline CDR1 is LNHDA and CDR2 SQIVND (reference sequence). CDR3 region: CASTQGDRGPPGYTF. CDR3 in DNA: TGTGCCAGTACCCAGGGGGACAGGGGGCCTCCGGGCTACACCTTC.

The chain links TRBV19 to TRBJ2-3; possibly TRBD1 for D (6 bases). The CDR3 sequence is 15 residues long. V lost 3 bases and J lost 4, with 14 bases in between. CDR1 is LNHDA and CDR2 is SQIVND in the germline V gene (reference sequence). This CDR3 reads CASSIGLGAPDTQYF. Here the CDR3 DNA reads TGTGCCAGTAGTATCGGCCTGGGGGCCCCAGATACGCAGTATTTT.

V gene TRBV19 combines with J gene TRBJ2-5; D is perhaps TRBD1 or TRBD2 (5 bases each). V was shortened by 4 bases and J by 7 bases, with 13 bases between the two germline ends. Germline loops: CDR1 LNHDA, CDR2 SQIVND (reference sequence). The CDR3 runs 13 residues. The CDR3 DNA reads as TGTGCCAGTAGTACGGGGCCCCTGGGGACCCAGTACTTC. It translates to CASSTGPLGTQYF.

J is TRBJ2-7 and V is TRBV30, with 14 bases matching TRBD2. CDR1 is GTSNPN, CDR2 SVGIG, per germline (reference sequence). The CDR3 is 13 amino acids. CDR3 loop: CAGGLAGVGVQYF. Here the CDR3 DNA reads TGTGCGGGGGGACTAGCGGGAGTCGGTGTGCAGTACTTC. Filled out from reference TRBV30 and TRBJ2-7, the complete variable domain reads SQTIHQWPATLVQPVGSPLSLECTVEGTSNPNLYWYRQAAGRGLQLLFYSVGIGQISSEVPQNLSASRPQDRQFILSSKKLLLSDSGFYLCAGGLAGVGVQYFGPGTRLTVT.

The chain combines TRBV19 with TRBJ1-3; D not certain. The V gene's germline CDR1 is LNHDA and CDR2 SQIVND (reference sequence). The CDR3 runs 12 residues. The DNA of the CDR3 is TGTGGCTCCGCAGACTCTGGAAACACCATATATTTT. Translation gives CGSADSGNTIYF.